This T cell receptor beta chain is drawn from a study of early T cells in non-severe SARS-CoV-2 infection. Trimming pared 4 bases from V and 0 bases from J, leaving 8 bases between. CDR3 length: 14 residues. The germline gives CDR1 MGHDK, CDR2 SYGVNS. Each CDR3 protein is one row after TCRdb ran MiXCR on the 5' RACE reads. The repertoire holds some 58,000 distinct CDR3 sequences, with about 11% as singletons. This sequence was found in an adult who was a healthcare worker with PCR-confirmed SARS-CoV-2 infection or an uninfected control (not recorded which). This rearrangement joins TRBV25-1 to TRBJ2-3; the D is unclear. The source material was whole blood, sampled at baseline. The CDR3 protein is CASSVRKSTDTQYF. CDR3 coding DNA: TGTGCCAGCAGTGTACGAAAGAGCACAGATACGCAGTATTTT.